Each of the 12 T cell receptor beta chains below was sequenced from the same sample in a study of regulatory T cells in long-lasting Graves disease. CDR3-region Arm-PCR and iRepertoire HTBI primers produced the TCR beta libraries. TCRdb passed the multiplex PCR reads through MiXCR, listing each CDR3 protein once. Here the sample spans approximately 400,000 distinct CDR3 sequences, around 15% being singletons. Time point specified: newly diagnosed GD, antithyroid drugs for less than 3 months. Extracted RNA from PBMCs served as the source of the TCR library. The sample in question was peripheral blood mononuclear cells (PBMCs), obtained at new diagnosis, from a patient treated with antithyroid drugs. These receptors came from a female donor with Graves disease.

This clonotype was observed a few times. The rearrangement uses TRBV5-6 and TRBJ2-6, with TRBD1 matching 7 bases. This CDR3 is 15 amino acids long. Germline V gene data show CDR1 as SGHDT and CDR2 as YYEEEE. After removal of 6 bases from V and 5 bases from J, the junction contained 8 bases not matched to a gene. The CDR3 reads CASTSGGLRANVLTF. In nucleotides, the CDR3 is TGTGCCAGCACATCAGGGGGTCTGCGGGCCAACGTCCTGACTTTC.

To note about this clonotype: An end of the junction differs from the germline gene, which may be a read error. The chain employs TRBV15 and TRBJ1-3, with unresolved D. The length of the CDR3 is 13 residues. The germline V gene has CDR1 LNHNV and CDR2 YYDKDF (reference sequence). CDR3 bases: TGTGCCACCAGCAGAGATCCTGGAAACACCATGTATTTT. Translated: CATSRDPGNTMYF.

This clonotype was counted ten times or more. This rearrangement joins TRBV20-1 to TRBJ1-1, with no clear D. This CDR3 has 14 amino acids. CDR1 and CDR2 (germline): DFQATT, SNEGSKA (reference sequence). Trimming removed 1 base from V and 8 bases from J, with 17 bases in between. This CDR3 is CSARAPPGESEAFF. The CDR3 bases are TGCAGTGCTAGAGCCCCACCCGGGGAGAGCGAAGCTTTCTTT.

The chain carries TRBV7-9 and TRBJ2-5; D ambiguous. Germline CDR1 reads SEHNR; CDR2 reads FQNEAQ (reference sequence). The CDR3 totals 13 residues. The ends were cut back, 3 bases at V and 1 base at J, with 6 bases in the middle. The CDR3 DNA is TGTGCCAGCAGCTTTGTCAGCCAAGAGACCCAGTACTTC. Translated: CASSFVSQETQYF.

The V gene is TRBV3-1, the J gene TRBJ1-5, with a possible D match to TRBD1 (6 bases). The CDR3 totals 15 residues. Germline V CDR1 and CDR2: LGHDT, YNNKEL (reference sequence). Deletions cut 0 bases from V and 6 bases from J, with 12 bases between. The CDR3: CASSQDRGMVQPQHF. The CDR3 DNA is TGTGCCAGCAGCCAAGACAGGGGAATGGTTCAGCCCCAGCATTTT.

V usage is TRBV2 and J usage is TRBJ1-1; TRBD1 might be the D (5 bases). The V end was cut by 6 bases, the J end by 5 bases, with 10 bases between. The CDR3 totals 12 residues. The germline CDR1 and CDR2 sequences are SNHLY and FYNNEI. CDR3 amino acids: CASRGRQTEAFF. CDR3 bases: TGTGCCAGCAGGGGGCGGCAAACTGAAGCTTTCTTT.

This clonotype appeared a few times. The genes are TRBV10-2 and TRBJ2-6; D remains unclear. Trimming took off 3 bases at V and 1 base at J, with 7 bases between the two ends. Germline-derived CDR1 and CDR2 are WSHSY and SAAADI. There are 15 residues in the CDR3. Here the CDR3 reads CASSDLRSGANVLTF. CDR3 DNA: TGCGCCAGCAGTGACCTTCGGTCTGGGGCCAACGTCCTGACTTTC.

This sequence joins TRBV14 and TRBJ2-7, with D hard to call. Germline-derived CDR1 and CDR2 are SGHDN and FVKESK. The V gene lost 3 bases and the J gene lost 6 bases, with 12 bases spanning the gap. The CDR3 extends over 13 amino acids. The CDR3 here is CASSQGRWAEQYF. The CDR3 DNA reads TGTGCCAGCAGCCAGGGCAGGTGGGCCGAGCAGTACTTC.

Ten or more counts support this clonotype. The chain carries TRBV27 and TRBJ1-2, with 10 bases identical to TRBD1. The CDR3 covers 14 residues. CDR1 is MNHEY and CDR2 is SMNVEV in the germline V gene (reference sequence). Unmatched junction bases numbered 9, after V lost 6 bases and J lost 8 bases. The CDR3 region has the DNA TGTGCCAGCAGGACAGGGGGCGGGTCGGACGGCTACACCTTC. As protein: CASRTGGGSDGYTF.

In its sample, this clonotype was seen many times. The CDR3 DNA is TGTGCCAGCAGCTTAGGCCTAGCGGGAGCCTCAGATACGCAGTATTTT. Protein sequence: CASSLGLAGASDTQYF. The chain recombines TRBV7-9 with TRBJ2-3; 10 bases align to TRBD2. The germline V gene has CDR1 SEHNR and CDR2 FQNEAQ (reference sequence). Losses at the gene ends were 1 base for V and 4 bases for J; bases not matched to a gene: 5. The CDR3 sequence is 16 residues long.

This clonotype was observed many times. The J gene is TRBJ2-3, the V gene TRBV7-9, with a weak D call TRBD2 (5 bases). This CDR3 has 13 amino acids. V gave up 8 bases and J gave up 0 bases, with 9 bases separating them. Per the germline V gene, CDR1 is SEHNR and CDR2 is FQNEAQ (reference sequence). Here the CDR3 DNA reads TGTGCCAGCGGAGCGGTTAGCACAGATACGCAGTATTTT. Residues: CASGAVSTDTQYF. Drawing the rest from reference TRBV7-9 and TRBJ2-3, the complete variable domain is DTGVSQNPRHKITKRGQNVTFRCDPISEHNRLYWYRQTLGQGPEFLTYFQNEAQLEKSRLLSDRFSAERPKGSFSTLEIQRTEQGDSAMYLCASGAVSTDTQYFGPGTRLTVL.

This clonotype was seen repeatedly, ten times or more. As DNA, the CDR3 is TGTGCCAGCAGTCTCGAGCAGGGATCTGAAGCTTTCTTT. Its protein product is CASSLEQGSEAFF. The genes are TRBV2 and TRBJ1-1; D is possibly TRBD1 (5 bases). Germline V gene sequence: CDR1 SNHLY, CDR2 FYNNEI. CDR3 length: 13 residues. With 5 bases removed from V and 6 bases from J, the gap between germline ends came to 13 bases.